The rows below give T cell receptor beta chains drawn from one sample of a study of blood T cells in healthy people across ages. TCRdb reprocessed the 5' RACE reads with MiXCR, giving one entry per CDR3 protein. The sample yields some 800,000 distinct CDR3 sequences, around two fifths seen once. Sequencing was performed on blood. These receptor sequences come from a man aged 55-75 years in good health. Each CDR3 is given with its conserved first and last residue. The D gene is left open where the match is weak. Some rows mark clone size as missing; the rest say once, few, many or name a class of expanded clone.

>NA|TRBV7-2|NA|TRBJ2-1
TGTGCCAGCAGCCATGCCCTAGTCAATGAGCAGTTCTTC
CASSHALVNEQFF
>NA|TRBV7-9|TRBD2|TRBJ2-3
TGTGCCAGCAGTCCCCCGGGACTAGCGGGGGAAGCAGATACGCAGTATTTT
CASSPPGLAGEADTQYF
>NA|TRBV20-1|NA|TRBJ2-1
TGCAGCTTTACTGAGGGTGGCTACAATGAGCAGTTCTTC
CSFTEGGYNEQFF
>many|TRBV4-1|TRBD1|TRBJ1-2
TGCGCCAGCAGCACCCGGGACAGGCTTGTGGGCTACACCTTC
CASSTRDRLVGYTF
>NA|TRBV7-9|TRBD2|TRBJ2-7
TGTGCCAGCAGCCCCCTAAGCGGGGCCAACTACAATGAGCAGTACTTC
CASSPLSGANYNEQYF
>NA|TRBV4-3|TRBD1|TRBJ2-3
TGCGCCAGCAGCCGCCAGGGACAGGGGATAGCAGATACGCAGTATTTT
CASSRQGQGIADTQYF
>NA|TRBV9|NA|TRBJ2-6
TGTGCCAGCAGCCCCCAAGGAATTGGGGCCAACATCCTGACTTTC
CASSPQGIGANILTF
>few|TRBV12-3/TRBV12-4|NA|TRBJ1-5
TGTGCCAGCAGCAACGGACGACAGCAGCCCCAGCATTTT
CASSNGRQQPQHF
>NA|TRBV12-3/TRBV12-4|NA|TRBJ1-6
TGTGCCAGCAGCAGAGAGAGCTCCTATAATTCACCCCTCCACTTT
CASSRESSYNSPLHF
>NA|TRBV7-8|NA|TRBJ2-1
TGTGCCAGCAGCTTCCTTGGGCAGGAGAGTAGTGAGCAGTTCTTC
CASSFLGQESSEQFF
>few|TRBV10-3|NA|TRBJ2-1
TGTGCCATCAGTGGGAGTGGACCGAGCAATGAGCAGTTCTTC
CAISGSGPSNEQFF
>NA|TRBV6-2/TRBV6-3|NA|TRBJ2-7
TGTGCCAGCAGTCACTGGGACGTCGACGAGCAGTACTTC
CASSHWDVDEQYF
>NA|TRBV3-1|TRBD1|TRBJ2-7
TGTGCCAGCAGCCAGCGGGACAGGGGTACCTACGAGCAGTACTTC
CASSQRDRGTYEQYF
>NA|TRBV29-1|NA|TRBJ2-3
TGCAGCATGGATAACAGGGAGCGCACGGATACGCAGTATTTT
CSMDNRERTDTQYF
>few|TRBV4-3|TRBD1|TRBJ1-5
TGCGCCAGCAGCCAAACTGACAGGGAGGGGGGCAATCAGCCCCAGCATTTT
CASSQTDREGGNQPQHF
>NA|TRBV7-9|TRBD2|TRBJ2-5
TGTGCCAGCAGCTCAGGGGAGCGGGAGCAGTACTTC
CASSSGEREQYF
>NA|TRBV19|NA|TRBJ1-5
TGTGCCAGTAGTATCTATCCGTGGGGGGTTCAGCCCCAGCATTTT
CASSIYPWGVQPQHF
>NA|TRBV12-3/TRBV12-4|NA|TRBJ1-5
TGTGCCAGCAGCCCCCGGGACAAGGTTTACAATCAGCCCCAGCATTTT
CASSPRDKVYNQPQHF
>NA|TRBV12-3/TRBV12-4|NA|TRBJ2-1
TGTGCCAGCACCAGCAGGGCTAGCTCCTACAATGAGCAGTTCTTC
CASTSRASSYNEQFF
>NA|TRBV28|TRBD1|TRBJ2-1
TGTGCCAGCAGACTCCAGGGGGCTATTGGGAATGAGCAGTTCTTC
CASRLQGAIGNEQFF
>few|TRBV11-2|TRBD1|TRBJ2-7
TGTGCCAGCAGCTTCGGACAGGGCCTATACGAGCAGTACTTC
CASSFGQGLYEQYF
>few|TRBV6-2/TRBV6-3|NA|TRBJ2-7
TGTGCCACCACCAATTTTGACGAGCAGTACTTC
CATTNFDEQYF
>NA|TRBV30|NA|TRBJ1-1
TGTGCCTGGAGTCCGAGTGCCCTCAGGGGAGCAGCTTTCTTT
CAWSPSALRGAAFF
>few|TRBV9|NA|TRBJ2-7
TGTGCCAGCAGCCCCAGGGGTAGCGGTAGTTTCTACGAGCAGTACTTC
CASSPRGSGSFYEQYF
>few|TRBV6-5|TRBD1|TRBJ1-2
TGTGCCAGCAGTGGGGACAGGGGGCAATTGGATGGCTACACCTTC
CASSGDRGQLDGYTF
>many|TRBV7-2|TRBD2|TRBJ2-7
TGTGCCAGCAGCTCCCGCGGGGGGTCCTACGAGCAGTACTTC
CASSSRGGSYEQYF
>NA|TRBV12-5|NA|TRBJ2-1
TGTGCTAGTGGTTTGGGCCAGGCCTCCTACAATGAGCAGTTCTTC
CASGLGQASYNEQFF
>few|TRBV6-2/TRBV6-3|NA|TRBJ2-5
TGTGCCAGCAGCTCATACGGTGGAGGCCAAGAGACCCAGTACTTC
CASSSYGGGQETQYF
>NA|TRBV7-2|TRBD2|TRBJ2-2
TGTGCCAGCAGCTTAGACTCGGGGGGGACCACCGGGGAGCTGTTTTTT
CASSLDSGGTTGELFF
>NA|TRBV4-1|TRBD2|TRBJ2-7
TGCGCCAGCAGACCTAGCGGGGGCCGCTACGAGCAGTACTTC
CASRPSGGRYEQYF
>few|TRBV12-3/TRBV12-4|NA|TRBJ1-2
TGTGCCAGCAGTTTCTACAGTAACTATGGCTACACCTTC
CASSFYSNYGYTF
>NA|TRBV6-2/TRBV6-3|TRBD1|TRBJ2-2
TGTGCCAGCAGCAACGGGAAATGGACAGGGAATGCCGGGGAGCTGTTTTTT
CASSNGKWTGNAGELFF
>NA|TRBV11-2|NA|TRBJ2-7
TGTGCCAGCAGCCCCGCGGACAGAGCCTACGAGCAGTACTTC
CASSPADRAYEQYF
>few|TRBV7-2|NA|TRBJ2-7
TGTGCCAGCAGCTTAGAGGCAGGACTCCCCTACGAGCAGTACTTC
CASSLEAGLPYEQYF
>few|TRBV10-3|NA|TRBJ2-7
TGTGCCATCAGTCCCGACCCTCCCTACGAGCAGTACTTC
CAISPDPPYEQYF
>NA|TRBV9|NA|TRBJ2-2
TGTGCCAGCAGCGGCGGTCGGGAGCGGAACACCGGGGAGCTGTTTTTT
CASSGGRERNTGELFF
>NA|TRBV9|TRBD2|TRBJ2-5
TGTGCCGGTAACCCTCTGGGACTAATCCAAGAGACCCAGTACTTC
CAGNPLGLIQETQYF
>NA|TRBV6-2/TRBV6-3|NA|TRBJ1-2
TGTGCCAGCAGACCCCGAGGGGGGCAACGGGGCTACACCTTC
CASRPRGGQRGYTF
>NA|TRBV6-2/TRBV6-3|TRBD1|TRBJ2-1
TGTGCCAGCAACCAGGGGGCAGGCAATGAGCAGTTCTTC
CASNQGAGNEQFF
>NA|TRBV2|NA|TRBJ1-6
TGTGCTCAGCGTCGAGGGGAAACGCCTTCACCCCTCCACTTT
CAQRRGETPSPLHF
>few|TRBV4-3|NA|TRBJ2-7
TGCGCCAGCAGCCAAGATGGGCAGTACGAGCAGTACTTC
CASSQDGQYEQYF
>NA|TRBV29-1|TRBD1|TRBJ2-5
TGCAGCGCGTCTTGGGACAGACGAATGAATGAGCAGTACTTC
CSASWDRRMNEQYF
>few|TRBV12-3/TRBV12-4|TRBD2|TRBJ2-2
TGTGCCAGCAGTTTTAGGTCTAGCGGGGGTTTGAACACCGGGGAGCTGTTTTTT
CASSFRSSGGLNTGELFF
>NA|TRBV13|TRBD1|TRBJ1-2
TGTGCCAGCAGCTTGGGGGCAGGGGGTAACTATGGCTACACCTTC
CASSLGAGGNYGYTF
>NA|TRBV5-6|TRBD1|TRBJ1-2
TGTGCCAGCAGAAGGGACAGGGGGATTAACTATGGCTACACCTTC
CASRRDRGINYGYTF
>few|TRBV7-9|TRBD1|TRBJ2-5
TGTGCCAGCAGCTTAGAGGGGACAGGAAAAGAGACCCAGTACTTC
CASSLEGTGKETQYF
>many|TRBV7-9|NA|TRBJ2-7
TGTGCCAGCAGCTTAGCTGGCGGCTACTACGAGCAGTACTTC
CASSLAGGYYEQYF
>NA|TRBV6-1|TRBD2|TRBJ2-2
TGTGCCAGCGGTCGAAAGGGAGCGGGGATAAACACCGGGGAGCTGTTTTTT
CASGRKGAGINTGELFF
>few|TRBV9|NA|TRBJ2-7
TGTGCCAGCTCCACCGGGGGAGGGGGCGAGCAGTACTTC
CASSTGGGGEQYF